This T cell receptor beta chain derives from a study of Ad26.COV2.S vaccination and SARS-CoV-2 variants. Germline CDR1 is SEHNR and CDR2 is FQNEAQ (reference sequence). V lost 5 bases to trimming and J lost 5 bases, with 21 bases between them. This CDR3 region has 16 residues. The table came from immunoSEQ multiplex PCR; TCRdb's copy has only in-frame clones and leaves some out. Of approximately 340,000 clones listed, about 92% are singletons. The V and J genes are TRBV7-9 and TRBJ1-2; D gene uncertain. The source is a human donor who had recovered from COVID-19. The starting material was peripheral blood, obtained after recovery from COVID-19. This chain's CDR3 is CASSLYPTGLQYGYTF. The DNA of the CDR3 is TGTGCCAGCAGCCTATACCCCACCGGGCTGCAGTATGGCTACACCTTC.